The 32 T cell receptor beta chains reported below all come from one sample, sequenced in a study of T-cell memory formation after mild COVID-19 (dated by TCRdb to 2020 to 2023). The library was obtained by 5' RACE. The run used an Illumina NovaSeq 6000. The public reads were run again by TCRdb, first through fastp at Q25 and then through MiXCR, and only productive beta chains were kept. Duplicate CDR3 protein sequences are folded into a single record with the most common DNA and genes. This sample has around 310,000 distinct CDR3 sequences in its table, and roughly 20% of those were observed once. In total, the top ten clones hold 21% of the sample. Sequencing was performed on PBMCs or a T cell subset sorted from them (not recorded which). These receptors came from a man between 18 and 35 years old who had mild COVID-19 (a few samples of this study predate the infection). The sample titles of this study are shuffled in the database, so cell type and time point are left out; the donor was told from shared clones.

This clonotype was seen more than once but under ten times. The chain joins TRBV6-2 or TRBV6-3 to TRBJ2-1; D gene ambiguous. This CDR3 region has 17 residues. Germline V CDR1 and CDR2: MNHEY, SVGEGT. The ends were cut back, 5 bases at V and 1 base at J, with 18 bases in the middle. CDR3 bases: TGTGCCAGCAGTGTCGGTCGTGGCAGCCGTTCCTACAATGAGCAGTTCTTC. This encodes CASSVGRGSRSYNEQFF.

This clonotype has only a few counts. CDR3 amino acids: CSLAAGETGGYTF. In DNA form, the CDR3 reads TGCAGCCTCGCCGCAGGGGAGACCGGTGGCTACACCTTC. The chain carries TRBV29-1 and TRBJ1-2; a weak D match, TRBD1 (6 bases). Per germline, CDR1 SQVTM and CDR2 ANQGSEA. V dropped 8 bases and J dropped 7 bases, with 20 bases sitting between them. This CDR3 region has 13 residues.

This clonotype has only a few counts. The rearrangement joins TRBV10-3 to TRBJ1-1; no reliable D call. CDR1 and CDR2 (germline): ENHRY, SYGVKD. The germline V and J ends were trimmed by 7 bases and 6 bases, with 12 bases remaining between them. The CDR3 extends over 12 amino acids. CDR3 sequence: CAITEGGSEAFF. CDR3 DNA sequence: TGTGCCATCACCGAGGGAGGATCTGAAGCTTTCTTT.

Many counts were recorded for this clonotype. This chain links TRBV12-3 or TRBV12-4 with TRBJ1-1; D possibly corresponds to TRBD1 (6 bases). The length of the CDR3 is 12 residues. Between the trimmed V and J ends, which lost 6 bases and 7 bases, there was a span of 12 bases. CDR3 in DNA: TGTGCCAGCAGACTTGGGACATATGAAGCTTTCTTT. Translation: CASRLGTYEAFF.

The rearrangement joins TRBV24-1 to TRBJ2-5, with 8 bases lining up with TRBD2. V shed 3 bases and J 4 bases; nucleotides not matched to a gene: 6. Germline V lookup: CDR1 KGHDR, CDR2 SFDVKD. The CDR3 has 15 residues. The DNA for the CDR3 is TGTGCCACCAGTGATCCCAGCGGGGGAGGAGAGACCCAGTACTTC. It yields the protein CATSDPSGGGETQYF.

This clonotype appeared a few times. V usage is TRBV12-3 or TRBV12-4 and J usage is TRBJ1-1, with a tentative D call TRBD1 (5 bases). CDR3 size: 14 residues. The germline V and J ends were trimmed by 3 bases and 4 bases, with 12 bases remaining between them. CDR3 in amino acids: CASSFSGFGTEAFF. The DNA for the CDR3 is TGTGCCAGCAGTTTTTCAGGGTTCGGCACTGAAGCTTTCTTT.

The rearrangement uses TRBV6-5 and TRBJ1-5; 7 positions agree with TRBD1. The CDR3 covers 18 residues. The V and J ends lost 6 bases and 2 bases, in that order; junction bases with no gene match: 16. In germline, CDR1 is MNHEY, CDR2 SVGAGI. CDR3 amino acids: CASSHLSSTGYGNQPQHF. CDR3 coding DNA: TGTGCCAGCAGCCACCTCTCCTCGACAGGGTATGGCAATCAGCCCCAGCATTTT.

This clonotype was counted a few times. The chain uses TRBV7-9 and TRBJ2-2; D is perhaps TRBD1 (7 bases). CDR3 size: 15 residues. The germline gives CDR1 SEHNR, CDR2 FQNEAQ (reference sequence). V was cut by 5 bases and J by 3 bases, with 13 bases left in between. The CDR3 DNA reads TGTGCCAGCAGCCTTACAGGGGAGGACACCGGGGAGCTGTTTTTT. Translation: CASSLTGEDTGELFF.

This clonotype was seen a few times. The CDR3 sequence is CASSLFHTIGELFF. In nucleotides, the CDR3 is TGTGCCAGCAGCTTATTTCACACAATCGGGGAGCTGTTTTTT. This sequence joins TRBV7-2 and TRBJ2-2, with D hard to call. The CDR3 has 14 amino acids. CDR1 is SGHTA, CDR2 FQGNSA, per germline. Trimming stripped 2 bases from V and 7 bases from J, with 11 bases between.

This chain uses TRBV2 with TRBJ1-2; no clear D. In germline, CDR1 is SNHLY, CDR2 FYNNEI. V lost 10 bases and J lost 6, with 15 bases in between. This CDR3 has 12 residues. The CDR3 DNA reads TGTGCCACCAGCTATGACTTGGATGGCTACACCTTC. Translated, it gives CATSYDLDGYTF.

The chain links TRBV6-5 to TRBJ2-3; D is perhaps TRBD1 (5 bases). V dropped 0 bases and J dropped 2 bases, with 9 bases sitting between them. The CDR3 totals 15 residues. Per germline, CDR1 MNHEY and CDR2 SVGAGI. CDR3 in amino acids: CASSYSNRFTDTQYF. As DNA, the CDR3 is TGTGCCAGCAGTTACTCAAACAGGTTCACAGATACGCAGTATTTT.

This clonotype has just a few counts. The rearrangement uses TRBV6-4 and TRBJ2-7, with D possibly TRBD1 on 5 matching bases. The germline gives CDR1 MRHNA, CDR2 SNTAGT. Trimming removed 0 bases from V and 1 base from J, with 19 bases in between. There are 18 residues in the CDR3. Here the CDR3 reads CASSDSRFMQGNSYEQYV. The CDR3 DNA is TGTGCCAGCAGTGACTCGAGATTTATGCAGGGCAATTCCTACGAGCAGTACGTC.

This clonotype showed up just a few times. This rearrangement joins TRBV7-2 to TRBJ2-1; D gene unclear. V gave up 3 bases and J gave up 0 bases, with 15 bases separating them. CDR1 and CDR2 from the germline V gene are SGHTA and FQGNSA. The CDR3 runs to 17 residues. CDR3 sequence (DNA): TGTGCCAGCAGCTTGGCTCTAACCAGACTCTCCTACAATGAGCAGTTCTTC. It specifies CASSLALTRLSYNEQFF.

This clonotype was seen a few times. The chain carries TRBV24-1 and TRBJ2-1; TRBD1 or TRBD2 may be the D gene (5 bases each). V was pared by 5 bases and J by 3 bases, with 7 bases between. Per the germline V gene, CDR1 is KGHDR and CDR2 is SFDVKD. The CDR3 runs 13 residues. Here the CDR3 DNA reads TGTGCCACCAGTGCTGGGGGCTACAATGAGCAGTTCTTC. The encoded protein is CATSAGGYNEQFF.

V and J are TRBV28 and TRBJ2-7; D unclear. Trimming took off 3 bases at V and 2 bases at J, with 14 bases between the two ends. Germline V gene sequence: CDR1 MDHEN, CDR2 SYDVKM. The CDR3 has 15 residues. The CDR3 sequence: CASSLTWLETYEQYV. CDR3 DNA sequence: TGTGCCAGCAGTTTGACGTGGTTAGAGACCTACGAGCAGTACGTC.

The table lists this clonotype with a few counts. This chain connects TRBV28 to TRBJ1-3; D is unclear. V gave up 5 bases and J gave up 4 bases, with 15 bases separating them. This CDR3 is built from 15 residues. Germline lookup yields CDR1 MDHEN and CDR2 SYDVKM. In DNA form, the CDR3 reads TGTGCCAGCAGTCAAATTCACACGGGGGGAAACACCATATATTTT. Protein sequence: CASSQIHTGGNTIYF.

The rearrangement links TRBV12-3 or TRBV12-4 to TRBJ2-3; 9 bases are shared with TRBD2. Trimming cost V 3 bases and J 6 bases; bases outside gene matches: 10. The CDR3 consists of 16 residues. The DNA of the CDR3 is TGTGCCAGCAGTTTCCTCCGCGGGGGGGCAGCCGATACGCAGTATTTT. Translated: CASSFLRGGAADTQYF.

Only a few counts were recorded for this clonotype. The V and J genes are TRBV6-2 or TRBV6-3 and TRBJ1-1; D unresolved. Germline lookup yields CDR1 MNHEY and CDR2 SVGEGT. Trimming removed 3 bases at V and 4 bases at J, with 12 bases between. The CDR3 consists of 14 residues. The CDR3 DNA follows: TGTGCCAGCAGTTATGTGGAGGTAGGCACTGAAGCTTTCTTT. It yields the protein CASSYVEVGTEAFF.

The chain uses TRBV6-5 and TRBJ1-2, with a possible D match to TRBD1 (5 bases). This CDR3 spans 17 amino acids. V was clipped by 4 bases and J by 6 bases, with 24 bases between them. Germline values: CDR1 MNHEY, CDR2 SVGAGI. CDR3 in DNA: TGTGCCAGCAGTTTCTCATCGCGGGGGGAGAGGGCTAATGGCTACACCTTC. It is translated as CASSFSSRGERANGYTF.

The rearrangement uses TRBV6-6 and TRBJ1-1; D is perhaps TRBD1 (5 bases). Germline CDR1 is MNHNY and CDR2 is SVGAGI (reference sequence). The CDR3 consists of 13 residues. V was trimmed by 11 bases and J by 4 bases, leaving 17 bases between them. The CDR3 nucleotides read TGTGCCGGGGGGACGGGCAGAGGCACTGAAGCTTTCTTT. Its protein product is CAGGTGRGTEAFF.

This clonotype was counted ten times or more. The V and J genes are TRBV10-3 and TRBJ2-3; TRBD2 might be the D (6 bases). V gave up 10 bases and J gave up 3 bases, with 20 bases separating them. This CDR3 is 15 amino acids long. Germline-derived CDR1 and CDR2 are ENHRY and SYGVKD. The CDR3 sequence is CATQLWGGETDTQYF. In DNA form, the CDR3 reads TGTGCCACCCAATTATGGGGCGGGGAGACAGATACGCAGTATTTT.

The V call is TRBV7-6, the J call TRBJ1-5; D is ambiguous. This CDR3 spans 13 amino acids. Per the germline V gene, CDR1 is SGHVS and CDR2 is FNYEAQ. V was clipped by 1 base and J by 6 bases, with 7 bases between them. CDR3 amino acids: CASSLDRSQPQHF. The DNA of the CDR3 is TGTGCCAGCAGCTTAGATCGGAGTCAGCCCCAGCATTTT.

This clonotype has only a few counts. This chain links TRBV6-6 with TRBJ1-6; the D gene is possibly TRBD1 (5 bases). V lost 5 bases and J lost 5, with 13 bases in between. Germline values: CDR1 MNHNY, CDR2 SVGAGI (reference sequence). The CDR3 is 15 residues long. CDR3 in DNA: TGTGCCAGCAGTGGGGGATTGACAGATAATTCACCCCTCCACTTT. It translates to CASSGGLTDNSPLHF.

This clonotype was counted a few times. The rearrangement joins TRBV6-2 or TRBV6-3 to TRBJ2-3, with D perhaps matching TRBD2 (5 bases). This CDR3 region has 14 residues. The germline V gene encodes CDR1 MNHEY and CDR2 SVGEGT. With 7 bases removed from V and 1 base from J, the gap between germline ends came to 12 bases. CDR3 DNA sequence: TGTGCCAGCATCCCGGGGTCGGGCACAGATACGCAGTATTTT. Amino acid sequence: CASIPGSGTDTQYF.

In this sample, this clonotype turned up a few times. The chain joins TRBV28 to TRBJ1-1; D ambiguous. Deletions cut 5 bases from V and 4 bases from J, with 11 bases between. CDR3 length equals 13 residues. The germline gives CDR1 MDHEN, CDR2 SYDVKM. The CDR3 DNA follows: TGTGCCAGCAGTCGGACCGGGTCCACTGAAGCTTTCTTT. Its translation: CASSRTGSTEAFF. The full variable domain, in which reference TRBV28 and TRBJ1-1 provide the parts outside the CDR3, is DVKVTQSSRYLVKRTGEKVFLECVQDMDHENMFWYRQDPGLGLRLIYFSYDVKMKEKGDIPEGYSVSREKKERFSLILESASTNQTSMYLCASSRTGSTEAFFGQGTRLTVV.

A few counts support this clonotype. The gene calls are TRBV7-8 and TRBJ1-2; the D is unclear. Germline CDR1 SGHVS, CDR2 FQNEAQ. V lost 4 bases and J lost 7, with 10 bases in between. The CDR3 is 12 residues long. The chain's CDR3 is CASSSQGVGYTF. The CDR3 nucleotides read TGTGCCAGCAGCTCTCAAGGAGTTGGCTACACCTTC.

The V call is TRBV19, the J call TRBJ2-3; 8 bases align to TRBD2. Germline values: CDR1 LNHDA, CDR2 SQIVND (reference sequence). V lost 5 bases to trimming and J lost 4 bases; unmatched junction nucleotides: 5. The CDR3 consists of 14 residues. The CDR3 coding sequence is TGTGCCAGTAGTGTCGGGGGGGCATCAGATACGCAGTATTTT. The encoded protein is CASSVGGASDTQYF.

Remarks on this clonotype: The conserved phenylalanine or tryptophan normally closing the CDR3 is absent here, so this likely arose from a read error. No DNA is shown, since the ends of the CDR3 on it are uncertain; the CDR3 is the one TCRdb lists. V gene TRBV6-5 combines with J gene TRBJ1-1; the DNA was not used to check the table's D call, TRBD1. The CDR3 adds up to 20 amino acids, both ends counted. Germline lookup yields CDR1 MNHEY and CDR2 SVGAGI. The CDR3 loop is CASIPRDPPLNTEAPTEQLL.

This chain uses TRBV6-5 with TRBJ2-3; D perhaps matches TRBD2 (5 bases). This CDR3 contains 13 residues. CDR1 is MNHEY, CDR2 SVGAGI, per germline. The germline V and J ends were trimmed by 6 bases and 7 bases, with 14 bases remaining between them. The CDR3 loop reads CASSPPRGNTQYF. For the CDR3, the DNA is TGTGCCAGCAGCCCACCTCGGGGTAATACGCAGTATTTT.

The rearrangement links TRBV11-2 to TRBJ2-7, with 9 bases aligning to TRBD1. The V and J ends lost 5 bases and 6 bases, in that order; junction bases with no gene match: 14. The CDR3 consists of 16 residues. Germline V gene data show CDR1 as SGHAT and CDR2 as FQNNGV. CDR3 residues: CASSLAPGQGLGEQYF. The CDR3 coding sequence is TGTGCCAGCAGCCTCGCTCCGGGACAGGGTCTTGGCGAGCAGTACTTC.

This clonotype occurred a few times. The DNA of the CDR3 is TGTGCCAGCAGCCTCGGGACACTCCAAGCTAATGAGCAGTTCTTC. Translation: CASSLGTLQANEQFF. V and J are TRBV7-9 and TRBJ2-1; a weak D match, TRBD1 (6 bases). The V gene lost 5 bases and the J gene lost 7 bases, with 18 bases spanning the gap. Germline CDR1 and CDR2: SEHNR and FQNEAQ (reference sequence). This CDR3 is built from 15 residues.

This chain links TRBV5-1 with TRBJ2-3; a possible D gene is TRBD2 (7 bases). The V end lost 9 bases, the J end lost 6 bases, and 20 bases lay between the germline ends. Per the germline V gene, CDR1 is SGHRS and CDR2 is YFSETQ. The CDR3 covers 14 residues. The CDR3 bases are TGCGCCACCTCGGCGGGGGCTGCCGGTGATACGCAGTATTTT. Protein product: CATSAGAAGDTQYF.